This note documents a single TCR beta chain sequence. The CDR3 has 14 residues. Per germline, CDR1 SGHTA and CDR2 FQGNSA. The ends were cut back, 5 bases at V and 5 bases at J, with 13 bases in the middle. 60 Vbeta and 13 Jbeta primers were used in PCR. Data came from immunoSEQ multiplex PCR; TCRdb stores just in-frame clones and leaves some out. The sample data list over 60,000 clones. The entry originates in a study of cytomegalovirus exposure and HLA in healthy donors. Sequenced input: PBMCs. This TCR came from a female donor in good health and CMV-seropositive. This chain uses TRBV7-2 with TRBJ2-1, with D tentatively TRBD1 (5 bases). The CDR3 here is CASSRSKDNNEQFF. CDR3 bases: TGTGCCAGCAGCCGATCGAAGGACAACAATGAGCAGTTCTTC.